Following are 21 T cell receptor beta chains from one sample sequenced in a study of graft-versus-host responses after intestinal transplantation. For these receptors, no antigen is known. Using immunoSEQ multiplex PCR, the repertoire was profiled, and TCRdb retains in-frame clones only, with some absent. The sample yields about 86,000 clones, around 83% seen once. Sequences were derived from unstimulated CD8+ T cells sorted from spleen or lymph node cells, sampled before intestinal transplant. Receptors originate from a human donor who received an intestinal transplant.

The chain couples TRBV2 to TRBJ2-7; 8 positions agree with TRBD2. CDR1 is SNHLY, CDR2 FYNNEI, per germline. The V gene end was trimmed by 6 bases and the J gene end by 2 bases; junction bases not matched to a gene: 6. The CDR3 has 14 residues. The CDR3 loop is CASSLLADAYEQYF. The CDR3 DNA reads TGTGCCAGCAGCCTACTAGCGGATGCCTACGAGCAGTACTTC.

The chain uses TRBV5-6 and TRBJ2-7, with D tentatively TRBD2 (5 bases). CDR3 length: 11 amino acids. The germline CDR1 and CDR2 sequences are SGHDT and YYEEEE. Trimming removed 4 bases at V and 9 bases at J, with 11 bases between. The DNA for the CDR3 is TGTGCCAGCAGCCCCGGGGTTAGGCAGTACTTC. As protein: CASSPGVRQYF.

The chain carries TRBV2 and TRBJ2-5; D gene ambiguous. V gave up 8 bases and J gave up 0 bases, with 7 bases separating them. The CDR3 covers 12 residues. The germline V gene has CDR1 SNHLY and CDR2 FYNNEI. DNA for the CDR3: TGTGCCAGCTTGGAGTACCAAGAGACCCAGTACTTC. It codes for CASLEYQETQYF.

CDR3 in amino acids: CASSWTENTEAFF. The CDR3 region has the DNA TGTGCCAGCAGTTGGACGGAGAACACTGAAGCTTTCTTT. The chain recombines TRBV28 with TRBJ1-1; D not certain. The V gene's germline CDR1 is MDHEN and CDR2 SYDVKM. Between the trimmed V and J ends, which lost 4 bases and 1 base, there was a span of 7 bases. CDR3 size: 13 residues.

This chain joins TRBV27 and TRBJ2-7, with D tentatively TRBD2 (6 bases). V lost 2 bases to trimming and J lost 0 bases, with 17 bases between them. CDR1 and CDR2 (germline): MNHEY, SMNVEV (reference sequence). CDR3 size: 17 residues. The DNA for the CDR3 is TGTGCCAGCAGTTTAAGGGGTAGCGGATACTTCTCCTACGAGCAGTACTTC. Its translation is CASSLRGSGYFSYEQYF.

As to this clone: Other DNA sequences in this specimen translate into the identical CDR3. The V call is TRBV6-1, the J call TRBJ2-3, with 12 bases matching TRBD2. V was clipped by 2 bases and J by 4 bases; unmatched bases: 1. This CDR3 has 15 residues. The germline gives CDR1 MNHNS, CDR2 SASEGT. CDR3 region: CASSELAGGPDTQYF. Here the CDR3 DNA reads TGTGCCAGCAGTGAACTAGCGGGAGGGCCAGATACGCAGTATTTT.

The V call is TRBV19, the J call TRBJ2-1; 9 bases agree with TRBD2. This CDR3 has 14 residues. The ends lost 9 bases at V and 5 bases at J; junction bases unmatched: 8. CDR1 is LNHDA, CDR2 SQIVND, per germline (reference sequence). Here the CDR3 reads CAREIAGVNNEQFF. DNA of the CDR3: TGTGCCAGGGAAATAGCGGGAGTAAACAATGAGCAGTTCTTC.

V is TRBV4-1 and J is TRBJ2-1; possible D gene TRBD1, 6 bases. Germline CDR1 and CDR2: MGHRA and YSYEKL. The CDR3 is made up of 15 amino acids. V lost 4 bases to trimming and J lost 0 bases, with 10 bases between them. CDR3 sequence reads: CASSPGQRSYNEQFF. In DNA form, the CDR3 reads TGCGCCAGCAGCCCGGGACAACGCTCCTACAATGAGCAGTTCTTC.

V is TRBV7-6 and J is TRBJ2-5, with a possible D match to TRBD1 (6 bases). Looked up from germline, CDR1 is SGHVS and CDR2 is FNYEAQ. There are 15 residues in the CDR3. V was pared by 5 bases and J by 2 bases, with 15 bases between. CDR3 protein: CASSLGTLNQETQYF. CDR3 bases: TGTGCCAGCAGCCTAGGGACATTGAATCAAGAGACCCAGTACTTC.

The CDR3 is CASSLADPLAGGPDTQYF. CDR3 coding DNA: TGTGCCAGCAGCTTAGCGGACCCACTAGCGGGAGGACCAGATACGCAGTATTTT. V usage is TRBV11-3 and J usage is TRBJ2-3; 12 bases are shared with TRBD2. The trim removed 1 base at V and 4 bases at J, leaving 9 bases unmatched. The CDR3 length is 18 residues. Germline CDR1 is SGHNT and CDR2 is YENEEA.

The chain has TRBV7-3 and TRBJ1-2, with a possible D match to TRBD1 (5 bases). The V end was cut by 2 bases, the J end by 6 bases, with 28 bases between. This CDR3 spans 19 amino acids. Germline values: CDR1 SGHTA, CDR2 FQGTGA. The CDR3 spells CASSLGTNPGGGLHNGYTF. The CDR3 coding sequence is TGTGCCAGCAGCTTAGGGACTAACCCTGGTGGAGGTCTGCATAATGGCTACACCTTC.

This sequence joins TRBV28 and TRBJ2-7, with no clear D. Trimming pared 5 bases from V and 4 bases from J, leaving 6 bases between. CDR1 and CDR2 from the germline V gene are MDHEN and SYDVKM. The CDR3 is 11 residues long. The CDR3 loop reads CASSVTYEQYF. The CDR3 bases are TGTGCCAGCAGTGTCACTTACGAGCAGTACTTC.

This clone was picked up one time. The CDR3 DNA follows: TGTGCCAGCAGTCCCGTCGACAATCAGCCCCAGCATTTT. Its protein is CASSPVDNQPQHF. The chain combines TRBV27 with TRBJ1-5; no firm D call. CDR1 is MNHEY and CDR2 is SMNVEV in the germline V gene (reference sequence). The CDR3 runs 13 residues. V was clipped by 5 bases and J by 3 bases, with 8 bases between them.

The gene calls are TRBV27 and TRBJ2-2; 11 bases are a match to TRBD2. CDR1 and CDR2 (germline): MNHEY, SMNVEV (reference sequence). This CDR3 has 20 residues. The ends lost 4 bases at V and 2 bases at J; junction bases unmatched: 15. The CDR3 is CASSSSDSGRAGGNTGELFF. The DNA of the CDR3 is TGTGCCAGCAGTTCCTCGGATAGCGGGAGGGCCGGGGGCAACACCGGGGAGCTGTTTTTT.

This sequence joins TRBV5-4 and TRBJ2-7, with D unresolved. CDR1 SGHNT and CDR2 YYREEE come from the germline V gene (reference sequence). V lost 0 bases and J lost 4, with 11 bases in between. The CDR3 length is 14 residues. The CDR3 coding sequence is TGTGCCAGCAGCTTGGAAGACACCGAGTACGAGCAGTACTTC. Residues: CASSLEDTEYEQYF. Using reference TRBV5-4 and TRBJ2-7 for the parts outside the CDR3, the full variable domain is ETGVTQSPTHLIKTRGQQVTLRCSSQSGHNTVSWYQQALGQGPQFIFQYYREEENGRGNFPPRFSGLQFPNYSSELNVNALELDDSALYLCASSLEDTEYEQYFGPGTRLTVT.

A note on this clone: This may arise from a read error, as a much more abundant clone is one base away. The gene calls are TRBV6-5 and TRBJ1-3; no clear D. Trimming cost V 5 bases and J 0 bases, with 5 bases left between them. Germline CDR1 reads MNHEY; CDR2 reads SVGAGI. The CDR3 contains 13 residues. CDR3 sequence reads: CASSHNSGNTIYF. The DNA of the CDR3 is TGTGCCAGCAGTCACAACTCTGGAAACACCATATATTTT.

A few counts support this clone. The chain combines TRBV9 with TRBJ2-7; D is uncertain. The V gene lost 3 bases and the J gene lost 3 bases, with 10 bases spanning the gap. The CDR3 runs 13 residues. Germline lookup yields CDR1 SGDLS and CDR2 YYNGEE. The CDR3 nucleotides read TGTGCCAGCAGCGCGACCCCAAACTACGAGCAGTACTTC. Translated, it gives CASSATPNYEQYF.

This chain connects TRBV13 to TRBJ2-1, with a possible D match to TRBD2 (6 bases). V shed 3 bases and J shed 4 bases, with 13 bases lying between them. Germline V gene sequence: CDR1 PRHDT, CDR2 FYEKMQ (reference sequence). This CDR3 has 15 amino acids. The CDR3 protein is CASSFGGPGYNEQFF. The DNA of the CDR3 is TGTGCCAGCAGCTTTGGAGGGCCTGGGTACAATGAGCAGTTCTTC.

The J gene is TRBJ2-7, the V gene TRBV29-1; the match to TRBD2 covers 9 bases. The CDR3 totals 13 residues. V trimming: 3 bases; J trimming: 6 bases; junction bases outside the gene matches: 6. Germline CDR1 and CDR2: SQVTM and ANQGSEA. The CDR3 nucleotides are TGCAGCGTTGAGGCGGGAGGGCCAGGCGAGCAGTACTTC. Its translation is CSVEAGGPGEQYF.

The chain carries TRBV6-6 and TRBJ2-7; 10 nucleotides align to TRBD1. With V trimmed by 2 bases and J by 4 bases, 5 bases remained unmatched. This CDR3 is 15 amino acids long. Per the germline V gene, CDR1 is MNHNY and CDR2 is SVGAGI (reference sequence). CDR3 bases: TGTGCCAGCAGTTACGGACAGGGGGAAACTTACGAGCAGTACTTC. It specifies CASSYGQGETYEQYF.

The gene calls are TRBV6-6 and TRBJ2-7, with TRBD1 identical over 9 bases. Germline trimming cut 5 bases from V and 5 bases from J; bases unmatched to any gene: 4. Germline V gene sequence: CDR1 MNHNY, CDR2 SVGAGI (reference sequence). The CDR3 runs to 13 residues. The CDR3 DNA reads TGTGCCAGCAGTCCATGGACAGGGGACGAGCAGTACTTC. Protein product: CASSPWTGDEQYF.